This entry describes one T cell receptor (beta chain). This entry is derived from a study of cytomegalovirus exposure and HLA in healthy donors. Unmatched junction bases numbered 2, after V lost 5 bases and J lost 1 base. This CDR3 has 14 amino acids. Germline CDR1 MNHNY, CDR2 SVGAGI (reference sequence). The PCR contained 60 Vbeta and 13 Jbeta primers. TCRdb's copy holds only in-frame clones and misses some; the assay was immunoSEQ multiplex PCR. This table has tens of thousands of clones, 70% to 85% appearing once. The V gene is TRBV6-6, the J gene TRBJ2-3, with 8 bases lining up with TRBD2. This TCR was recovered from a man between 60 and 70 years old in good health and CMV-seronegative. The sequencing sample was made of PBMCs. The CDR3 coding sequence is TGTGCCAGCAGTCCGACTAGCGGCACAGATACGCAGTATTTT. It encodes CASSPTSGTDTQYF.